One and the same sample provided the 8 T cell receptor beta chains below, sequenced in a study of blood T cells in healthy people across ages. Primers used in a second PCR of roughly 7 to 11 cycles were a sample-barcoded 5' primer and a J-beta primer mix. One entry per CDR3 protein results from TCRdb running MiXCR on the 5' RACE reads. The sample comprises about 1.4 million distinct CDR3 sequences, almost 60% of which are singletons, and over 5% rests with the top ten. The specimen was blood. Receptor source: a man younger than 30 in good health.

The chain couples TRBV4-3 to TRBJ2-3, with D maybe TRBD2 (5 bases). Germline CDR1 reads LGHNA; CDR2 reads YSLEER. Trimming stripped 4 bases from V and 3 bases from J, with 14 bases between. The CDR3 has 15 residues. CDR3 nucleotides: TGCGCCAGCAGCCGGACTCCAAGGGAAACAGATACGCAGTATTTT. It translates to CASSRTPRETDTQYF.

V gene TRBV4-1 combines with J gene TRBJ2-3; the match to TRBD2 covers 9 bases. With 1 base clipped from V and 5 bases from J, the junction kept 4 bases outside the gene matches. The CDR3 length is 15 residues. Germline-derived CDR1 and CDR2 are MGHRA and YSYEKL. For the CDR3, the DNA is TGCGCCAGCAGCCAAGGGGCGGGAGGGATAGATACGCAGTATTTT. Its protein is CASSQGAGGIDTQYF.

In nucleotides, the CDR3 is TGTGCCAGCAGTTTAGCCACAGGGGCCCTAGTCTACGAGCAGTACTTC. This encodes CASSLATGALVYEQYF. The V gene is TRBV12-3 or TRBV12-4, the J gene TRBJ2-7, with 7 bases that match TRBD1. V was pared by 0 bases and J by 3 bases, with 8 bases of the junction left unmatched. This CDR3 has 16 residues.

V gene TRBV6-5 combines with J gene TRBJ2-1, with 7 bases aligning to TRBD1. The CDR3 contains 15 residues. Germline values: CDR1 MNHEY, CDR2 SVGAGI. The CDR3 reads CPKGAEWYSYNEQFF. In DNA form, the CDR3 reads TGTCCTAAGGGGGCGGAGTGGTATAGCTACAATGAGCAGTTCTTC.

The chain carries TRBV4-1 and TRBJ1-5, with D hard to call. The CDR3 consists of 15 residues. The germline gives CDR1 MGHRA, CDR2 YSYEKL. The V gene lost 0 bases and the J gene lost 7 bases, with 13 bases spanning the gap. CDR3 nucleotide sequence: TGCGCCAGCAGCCAAGAAAGGGCCCTCGGGCAGCCCCAGCATTTT. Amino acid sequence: CASSQERALGQPQHF.

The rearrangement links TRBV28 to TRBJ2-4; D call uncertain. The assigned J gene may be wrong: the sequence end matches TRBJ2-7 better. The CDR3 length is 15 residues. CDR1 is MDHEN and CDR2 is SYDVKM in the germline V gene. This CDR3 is CASSLTSKGYYEQYF. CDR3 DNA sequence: TGTGCCAGCAGTTTGACCTCAAAAGGCTACTACGAGCAGTACTTC.

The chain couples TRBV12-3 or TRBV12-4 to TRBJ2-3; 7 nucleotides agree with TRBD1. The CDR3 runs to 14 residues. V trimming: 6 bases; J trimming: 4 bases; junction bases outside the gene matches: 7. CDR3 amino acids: CASSHEGAADTQYF. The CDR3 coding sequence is TGTGCCAGCAGCCACGAGGGGGCAGCAGATACGCAGTATTTT.

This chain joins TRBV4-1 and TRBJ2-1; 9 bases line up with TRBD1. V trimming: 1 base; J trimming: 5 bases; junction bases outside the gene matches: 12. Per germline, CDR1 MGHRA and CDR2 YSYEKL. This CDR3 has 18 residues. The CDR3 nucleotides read TGCGCCAGCAGCCAAGCTCCACCCCCGGGACAGGGAGACAATGAGCAGTTCTTC. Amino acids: CASSQAPPPGQGDNEQFF.